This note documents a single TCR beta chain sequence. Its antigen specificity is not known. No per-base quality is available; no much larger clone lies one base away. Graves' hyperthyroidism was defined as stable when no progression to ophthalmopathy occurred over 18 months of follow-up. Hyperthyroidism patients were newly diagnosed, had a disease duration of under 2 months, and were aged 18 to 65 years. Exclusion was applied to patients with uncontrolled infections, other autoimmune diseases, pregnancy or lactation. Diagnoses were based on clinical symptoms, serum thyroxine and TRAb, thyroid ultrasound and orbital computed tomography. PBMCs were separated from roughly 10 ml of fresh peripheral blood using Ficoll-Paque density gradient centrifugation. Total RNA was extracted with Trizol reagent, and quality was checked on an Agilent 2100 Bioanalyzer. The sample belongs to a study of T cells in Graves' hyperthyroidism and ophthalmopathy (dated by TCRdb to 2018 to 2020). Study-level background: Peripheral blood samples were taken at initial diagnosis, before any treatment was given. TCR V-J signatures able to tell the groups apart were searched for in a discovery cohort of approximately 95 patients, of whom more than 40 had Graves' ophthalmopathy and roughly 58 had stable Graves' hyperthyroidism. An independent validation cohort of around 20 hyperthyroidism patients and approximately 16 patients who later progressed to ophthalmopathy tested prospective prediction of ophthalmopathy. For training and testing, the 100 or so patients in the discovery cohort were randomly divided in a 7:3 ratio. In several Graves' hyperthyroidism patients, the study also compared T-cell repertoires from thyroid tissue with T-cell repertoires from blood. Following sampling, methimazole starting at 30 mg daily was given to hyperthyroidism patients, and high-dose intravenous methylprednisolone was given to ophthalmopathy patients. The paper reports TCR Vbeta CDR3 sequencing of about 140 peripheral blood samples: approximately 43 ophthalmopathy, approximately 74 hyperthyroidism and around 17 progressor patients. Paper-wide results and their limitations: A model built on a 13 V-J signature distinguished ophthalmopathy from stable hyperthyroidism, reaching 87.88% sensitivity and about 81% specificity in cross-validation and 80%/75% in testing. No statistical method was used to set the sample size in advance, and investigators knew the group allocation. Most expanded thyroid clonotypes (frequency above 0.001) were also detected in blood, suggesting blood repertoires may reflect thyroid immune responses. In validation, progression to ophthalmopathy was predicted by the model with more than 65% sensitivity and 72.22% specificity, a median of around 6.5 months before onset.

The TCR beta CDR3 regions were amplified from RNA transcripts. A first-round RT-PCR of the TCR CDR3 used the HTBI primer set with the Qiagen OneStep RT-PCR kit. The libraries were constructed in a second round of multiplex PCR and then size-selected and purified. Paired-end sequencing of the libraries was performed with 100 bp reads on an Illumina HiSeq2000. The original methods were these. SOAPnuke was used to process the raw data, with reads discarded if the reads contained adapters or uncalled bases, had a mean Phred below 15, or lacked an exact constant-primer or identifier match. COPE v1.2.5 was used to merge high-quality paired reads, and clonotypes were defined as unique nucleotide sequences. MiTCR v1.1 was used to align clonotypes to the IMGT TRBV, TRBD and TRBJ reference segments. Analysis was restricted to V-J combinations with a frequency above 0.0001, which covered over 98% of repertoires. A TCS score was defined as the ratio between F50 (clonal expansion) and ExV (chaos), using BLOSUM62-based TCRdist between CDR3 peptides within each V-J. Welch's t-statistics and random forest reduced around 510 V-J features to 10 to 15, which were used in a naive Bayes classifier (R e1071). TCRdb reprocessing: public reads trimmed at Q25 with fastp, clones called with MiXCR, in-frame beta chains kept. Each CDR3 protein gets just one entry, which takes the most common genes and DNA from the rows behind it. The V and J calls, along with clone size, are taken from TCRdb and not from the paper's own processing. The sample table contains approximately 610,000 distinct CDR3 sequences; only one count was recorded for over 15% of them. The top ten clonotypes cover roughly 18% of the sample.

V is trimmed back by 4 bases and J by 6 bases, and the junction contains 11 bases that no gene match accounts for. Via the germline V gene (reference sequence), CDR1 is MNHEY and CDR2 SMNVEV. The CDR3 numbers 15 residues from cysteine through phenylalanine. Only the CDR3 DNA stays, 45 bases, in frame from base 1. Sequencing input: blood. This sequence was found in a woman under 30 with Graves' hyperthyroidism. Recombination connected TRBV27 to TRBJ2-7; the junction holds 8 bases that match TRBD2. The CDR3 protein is CASSSLAGSRAEQYF. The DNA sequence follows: TGTGCCAGCAGTTCATTAGCGGGGTCGAGGGCCGAGCAGTACTTC.